The sequence of this T cell receptor beta chain was determined in a study of cytomegalovirus exposure and HLA in healthy donors (TCRdb year 2017). About the investigation overall: An earlier analysis of roughly 570 of the donors reported about 300 Gb of sequence data and around 120 million unique TCR beta sequences obtained from roughly 170 million T cells. Roughly 320 gigabases of sequencing data and 70 million to 100 million unique TCR sequences made up an early release that covered some 640 HLA-typed donors. The genetic ancestry cluster associated with self-reported Caucasian donors included 70% to 85% of the 350 to 500 genotyped donors. The study aimed to test whether cataloging public T cell receptors could reveal signatures of past pathogen exposure. The T cell repertoires of some 670 subjects were profiled by immunosequencing and related to cytomegalovirus serostatus. Besides the first cohort of 500 to 700 subjects, a separate validation cohort made up of 120 different subjects was used. High-throughput TCR immunosequencing, statistical association of individual TCRs with disease status, and machine learning were combined to predict cytomegalovirus infection status. A later analysis re-examined previously published TCR beta repertoires from more than 650 donors and added high-resolution HLA genotyping to investigate patterns of TCR occurrence. Rather than drawing on any new phenotypic data, the later analysis identified candidate immune exposures from TCR beta sequences and the way those sequences occurred across donors. To decide whether each TCR beta V gene segment behaved as functional or pseudogenic, an earlier analysis of some 600 of the donors relied on high-throughput TCR beta sequencing. Donor age, sex, ethnicity and CMV serostatus were compiled together with the repertoire data. A later genetic analysis took genome-wide SNP genotypes for about three fifths of the roughly 670 donors and used that subset as a discovery cohort. All discovery cohort repertoires had been generated on a single sequencing platform. HLA typing included class I and class II loci at four-digit resolution. The number of typed donors differed by locus: about 620-640 for A, B, C, DRB1 and DQB1; 500 to 550 for DQA1; 600 to 610 for DPA1; and about 450 for DPB1. Roughly five DR-DQ haplotypes were handled as single units for association and clustering because linkage in the cohort was strong. Across about 370 genotyped donors of the cohort, an average of approximately 220,000 unique TCR beta nucleotide sequences per donor were sequenced, and 15% to 20% of those sequences were non-productive. What the work shows at the level of the full study, not this receptor alone: A later analysis found that TCR association rates varied across HLA loci, with DRB1 alleles showing the most associated TCRs and HLA-C alleles the fewest. Strong co-occurrence of HLA alleles, especially DR and DQ, made assigning TCR associations to individual alleles difficult. The only immune exposure information available for the cohort was CMV serostatus. In a later genetic analysis, a missense DCLRE1C variant was associated with V-gene and J-gene trimming of TCR beta chains, and the association was replicated in an independent cohort. Presence/absence analyses assumed roughly uniform sequencing depth across donors, an assumption that may not hold. According to a later analysis, parvovirus B19, influenza, CMV and Epstein-Barr virus appeared linked to several top co-occurrence clusters. The sequencing pipeline was judged likely to have produced a cluster of highly shared sequence variants as a technical artifact. Specific HLA alleles were associated with roughly 17,000 TCR beta sequences at a false discovery rate of 0.05 in a later analysis. Because counts were too low, around 17 rarely observed V segments, including chromosome 9 orphons, were left out of the earlier analysis of a few hundred of the donors. Some IMGT-functional V segments, including TRBV6-2 and TRBV6-3, could not be told apart with the 87-base-pair reads, so those segments were excluded. Because HLA typing was unavailable for some donors at each locus, only the typed subset was used in association tests. Compared with equally common non-associated chains, HLA-associated TCR beta chains in a later analysis were more clonally expanded and had lower generation probabilities. In an earlier analysis of some 540 of the donors, most TCR beta V segments appeared in productive rearrangements about 90% or about 30% of the time, broadly matching IMGT annotations. A later genetic analysis reported fewer N-insertions in productive TCRs among donors in an Asian-associated ancestry cluster than the roughly 700-donor mean. According to the authors, the approach could potentially be generalized to other disease states and immunological phenotypes. The cohort was sequenced for TCR beta chains only, and without alpha or paired-chain data the features that could be detected were limited. The study gave a list of roughly 150 TCR beta chains associated with cytomegalovirus. A later analysis found that most CMV-associated TCR beta chains appeared HLA-restricted, with HLA associations seemingly driven largely by CMV exposure. Linkage disequilibrium might explain the correlated functional status among segregating V segments, but an unknown experimental factor could not be excluded. Cytomegalovirus status was reported to be diagnosed by the classifier with high specificity and sensitivity in both the original and validation cohorts. While some public TCRs were present in many individuals, most TCR sequences turned up only very rarely across donors. In vitro tests confirmed that three of the cytomegalovirus-associated TCR beta chains recognize cytomegalovirus antigens. A further reported finding was that TCR beta sequences accurately predicted the HLA-A and HLA-B alleles for most subjects in the first cohort.

For this clone: The clone's antigen remains unknown. Base qualities are missing; no much larger clone stands one base away.

V gives up 6 bases and J gives up 7 bases, and the segment between their germline ends measures 15 bases. The cysteine opens and the phenylalanine closes a CDR3 of 13 amino acids. Only the CDR3 region is kept as DNA, spanning 39 bases read in frame from base 1. The germline V gene encodes CDR1 SQVTM and CDR2 ANQGSEA. In total, roughly 670 healthy bone marrow donors made up the cohort. At the time of sampling, every cohort member was nominally healthy, though immune exposures that went unrecorded were likely present. The donor was CMV seropositive and belonged to the group of 250 to 300 seropositive cohort members. A peripheral blood sample was provided by each donor, and peripheral blood mononuclear cells were used for TCR beta sequencing. Genomic DNA was extracted from the blood cell samples with the Qiagen DNeasy Blood Extraction Kit. The library relied on the immunoSEQ multiplex PCR assay. A mixture of 60 forward primers for TCR Vbeta segments and 13 reverse primers for TCR Jbeta segments was used in the multiplex PCR. The CDR3 region of rearranged TCR beta genes was amplified from genomic DNA by a multiplex PCR assay. The Illumina HiSeq System was used to sequence the amplified TCR beta libraries as 87-base-pair reads. The published analysis was carried out like this. A later analysis tallied 75 million to 95 million unique TCR beta chains across the 650 to 750 repertoires, and some 12 million of those chains were shared by two or more donors. To remove PCR and sequencing errors, raw reads were error-corrected and collapsed into unique sequences using a nearest-neighbor algorithm that merged closely related sequences. CDR3 sequences were aligned to IMGT reference sequences to assign V, D and J gene segments. For a sequence to be retained, at least a six-nucleotide match to both a V gene segment and a J gene segment was required. A rearrangement counted as productive if the CDR3 had no stop codons and remained in frame with V and J, and every other rearrangement counted as non-productive. Following IMGT convention, CDR3 was defined as the stretch from the second conserved V-encoded cysteine up to the conserved J-encoded phenylalanine. The earlier analysis of more than 450 of the donors excluded sequences that lacked an unambiguous match to a single V gene segment. In an earlier analysis of a few hundred of the donors, V segments were called functional above 56.7% productive rearrangements and were called segregating when the between-donor standard deviation exceeded 5%. A statistical classification framework was built to diagnose cytomegalovirus status from the catalog of TCR beta chain sequences. In a later analysis, TCR nucleotide sequences were compared against IMGT/GENE-DB human TR gene sequences so that V and J genes could be assigned. A later analysis assigned CDR3 sequences and most-parsimonious VDJ recombination scenarios with the TCRdist pipeline. In a later analysis, each TCR beta chain was defined by its CDR3 amino acid sequence together with its V-gene family, and reads without a unique V-gene family were excluded. To address suspected cross-contamination and a sequencing artifact, a later analysis removed roughly 640 highly shared, low-generation-probability nucleotide sequences. In a later analysis, a clonal expansion index for each public chain was calculated from normalized within-repertoire ranks of inferred template counts. In a later analysis, generation probabilities were computed using a VDJ recombination model fitted to out-of-frame rearrangements, and the results were checked against IGoR. In a later analysis, hypergeometric tests were used to score TCR-TCR, TCR-HLA and TCR-CMV co-occurrence, with a repertoire-size bias correction applied to TCR pairs. To estimate false discovery rates, a later analysis permuted the HLA or CMV assignments 20 times. A later analysis grouped co-occurring TCRs with DBSCAN, adding TCRdist sequence similarity when clustering within HLA-allele-positive subsets. Repertoires with fewer than 30,000 or more than 120,000 public chains were left out of co-occurrence clustering, as were about five repertoires with anomalous nucleotide sharing. Imported from immuneACCESS, the table was reduced by TCRdb to in-frame sequences with V and J called. These copies leave out some clones; in studies compared against another copy, an unresolved V gene accounts for under half, and the cause of the remainder is not known. That table gives V, J and clone size, and the DNA gave D and trimming. The sample table holds 150,000 or so clones, of which 82% were seen once. Clones ranked in the top ten supply 5% to 7.5% of the sample.

Recombination connected TRBV29-1 to TRBJ2-2; TRBD1 could be the D gene, as 6 bases match. This TCR came from a woman aged 50 to 60 in good health and CMV-seropositive. The sequenced sample was PBMCs. The CDR3 sequence is CSVPQGFGGELFF. The nucleotide sequence reads as follows: TGCAGCGTGCCACAGGGCTTTGGCGGGGAGCTGTTTTTT.